Below, one TCR beta chain is given with its context. The antigen it recognizes is unknown. Within one base of it there is no much larger clone, and no base qualities were kept. These data are taken from a study of blood T cell repertoires in COVID-19 (dated by TCRdb to between 2020 and 2021). Background for the entire study: Samples covering the acute and convalescent phases of COVID-19 were provided by collaborators in the United States, Italy and Spain. The material from the prospective study consisted of cDNA or gDNA derived from T cells, B-cell-depleted T cells, or PBMCs. Deeply sampled blood TCRbeta repertoires from subjects exposed to, actively infected with, or recovered from COVID-19 were included in the dataset. The repertoires were made available in a free public database intended to serve as a resource for research on the immune response to SARS-CoV-2. Samples were obtained from the ongoing ImmuneRACE study (first 160 participants) and from 1,254 subjects provided by 6 global collaborators. Nearly every sample came with metadata listing a de-identified subject ID, COVID-19 status, age in years and sex. Where available, HLA class I and class II types were taken from metadata supplied by the sample provider and were not determined by assay-based typing. The investigation overall reported the following: The amount of clinical and demographic metadata varied by source and participant and was provided uncurated.

Each collaborating institution followed its own protocols to collect whole blood in K2EDTA tubes. For TCRbeta analysis, collaborators shipped samples in one of three forms: frozen whole blood, isolated PBMCs, or DNA extracted from either of those sample types. TCRbeta CDR3 regions were amplified from genomic DNA using the immunoSEQ Assay, a bias-controlled multiplex PCR. As for the original processing: The number of nucleated cells in each sample was estimated from the amplification of reference gene primers within the assay. To quantify the absolute abundance of each unique TCRbeta CDR3 rearrangement, sequence reads were collapsed and filtered. Productive Simpson clonality was computed per sample as the square root of Simpson's diversity index over productive rearrangements. Drawn from immuneACCESS, this table holds only the in-frame rearrangements with V and J called that TCRdb kept. Clones are partly lost; checked studies trace under half to an unresolved V gene and leave the rest unexplained. Clonal size and the V and J genes are those of that table, whereas D and trimming came from the DNA. This sample has a few hundred thousand clones in its table, and around 88% of those were observed once. The ten largest make up more than 0.75% of the sample.

CDR1 and CDR2 are drawn from the germline V gene: SNHLY, FYNNEI. V and J are truncated by 5 bases and 2 bases respectively, leaving an intervening sequence of 10 bases. From cysteine to phenylalanine, the CDR3 is 13 amino acids long. Only CDR3 DNA is held: 39 bases, read in frame from base 1. The clonotype originates from a man in his thirties or forties with acute or convalescent COVID-19. The rearrangement combines TRBV2 with TRBJ2-7, and possibly TRBD2, on 6 matching bases. The sequencing input was peripheral blood. The DNA is TGTGCCAGCAGTTGGCGGGAAGCCTACGAGCAGTACTTC. It specifies CASSWREAYEQYF.